Many counts were recorded for the clone carrying this T cell receptor (beta chain). What it binds is unknown. This CDR3 has 14 residues. The V and J ends lost 1 base and 8 bases respectively, with 12 bases between them. Germline-derived CDR1 and CDR2 are KGHSH and LQKENI. Researchers took RNA transcripts and amplified the TCR beta CDR3 regions from them. HTBI primers were used for first-round RT-PCR of the TCR CDR3. TCRdb re-called the multiplex PCR reads through MiXCR, storing one row per CDR3 protein. The sample lists some 250,000 distinct CDR3 sequences, 13% to 15% seen once, with less than 15% in the top ten. The data were obtained in a study of T cells in Graves' hyperthyroidism and ophthalmopathy. Findings of the study overall: A 13 V-J model separated ophthalmopathy from stable hyperthyroidism.

The clonotype comes from a woman between 40 and 50 years old with Graves' hyperthyroidism that later progressed to Graves' ophthalmopathy. The source material was blood. The chain joins TRBV18 to TRBJ2-4; maybe TRBD2 (5 bases). In DNA form, the CDR3 reads TGTGCCAGCTCACCACAATGGGTGGGAGACATTCAGTACTTC. It encodes CASSPQWVGDIQYF.